A single sample gave rise to the 28 T cell receptor beta chains below, sequenced in a study of T cell responses to AZD1222 COVID-19 vaccine. Clones were read by immunoSEQ multiplex PCR, and TCRdb kept only the in-frame ones, dropping some. Here the sample spans 140,000 to 150,000 clones, roughly 91% being singletons. The sample here was peripheral blood, taken on day 0 of AZD1222 vaccination. Source of these receptors: an adult in good health.

The CDR3 spells CASSSVVGQPQHF. Written as DNA, the CDR3 is TGTGCCAGCAGCTCAGTTGTAGGTCAGCCCCAGCATTTT. The chain links TRBV7-9 to TRBJ1-5; D gene unclear. CDR1 SEHNR and CDR2 FQNEAQ come from the germline V gene (reference sequence). V shed 4 bases and J shed 6 bases, with 10 bases lying between them. There are 13 residues in the CDR3.

The chain recombines TRBV7-2 with TRBJ2-6; D is possibly TRBD1 (5 bases). The CDR3 runs to 18 residues. CDR1 is SGHTA, CDR2 FQGNSA, per germline. The ends were cut back, 2 bases at V and 1 base at J, with 15 bases in the middle. The CDR3 loop is CASSLMAGSVSGANVLTF. CDR3 in DNA: TGTGCCAGCAGCTTAATGGCAGGGTCAGTATCTGGGGCCAACGTCCTGACTTTC.

This clone was found once. J is TRBJ1-3 and V is TRBV30; no clear D gene. The CDR3 runs to 13 residues. Trimming shortened V by 4 bases and J by 0 bases, and 7 bases separated the two germline ends. The germline CDR1 and CDR2 sequences are GTSNPN and SVGIG (reference sequence). CDR3 nucleotides: TGTGCCTGGACGGCAAGCTCTGGAAACACCATATATTTT. It specifies CAWTASSGNTIYF.

The chain is built from TRBV7-2 and TRBJ1-6; TRBD1 might be the D (5 bases). CDR3 size: 16 residues. The V gene lost 1 base and the J gene lost 3 bases, with 10 bases spanning the gap. Germline CDR1 is SGHTA and CDR2 is FQGNSA. The CDR3 nucleotides are TGTGCCAGCAGCTTAGACTCAGGGAGCTATAATTCACCCCTCCACTTT. Translating it yields CASSLDSGSYNSPLHF. Full variable domain (missing parts from reference TRBV7-2 and TRBJ1-6): GAGVSQSPSNKVTEKGKDVELRCDPISGHTALYWYRQSLGQGLEFLIYFQGNSAPDKSGLPSDRFSAERTGGSVSTLTIQRTQQEDSAVYLCASSLDSGSYNSPLHFGNGTRLTVT.

This chain connects TRBV19 to TRBJ1-1; D possibly corresponds to TRBD1 (6 bases). Trimming pared 5 bases from V and 3 bases from J, leaving 13 bases between. The CDR3 covers 14 residues. Germline CDR1 LNHDA, CDR2 SQIVND (reference sequence). CDR3 sequence: CASSPDSRYTEAFF. Written as DNA, the CDR3 is TGTGCCAGTAGTCCGGACAGTCGGTACACTGAAGCTTTCTTT.

V is TRBV9 and J is TRBJ2-3, with 7 bases identical to TRBD1. The V gene's germline CDR1 is SGDLS and CDR2 YYNGEE. V shed 3 bases, J shed 1 base, and the junction held 2 bases outside the gene matches. The CDR3 totals 14 residues. The DNA for the CDR3 is TGTGCCAGCAGCGGACAGGGAGGCACAGATACGCAGTATTTT. Protein sequence: CASSGQGGTDTQYF.

V usage is TRBV30 and J usage is TRBJ1-5; TRBD1 matches at 7 bases. The CDR3 consists of 14 residues. The trim removed 0 bases at V and 7 bases at J, leaving 6 bases unmatched. Germline V gene lookup returns CDR1 GTSNPN and CDR2 SVGIG (reference sequence). The CDR3 reads CAWSVGGGSQPQHF. CDR3 DNA: TGTGCCTGGAGTGTAGGAGGGGGCAGCCAGCCCCAGCATTTT.

This sequence joins TRBV7-2 and TRBJ2-7, with D possibly being TRBD1 (6 bases). Trimming stripped 3 bases from V and 2 bases from J, with 11 bases between. CDR1 and CDR2 from the germline V gene are SGHTA and FQGNSA. This CDR3 spans 14 amino acids. The CDR3 loop reads CASSFTGMPYEQYF. The DNA for the CDR3 is TGTGCCAGCAGCTTCACAGGGATGCCCTACGAGCAGTACTTC.

The V and J genes are TRBV2 and TRBJ1-3; the D is unclear. V was shortened by 6 bases and J by 0 bases, with 12 bases between the two germline ends. The CDR3 is 15 residues long. Germline values: CDR1 SNHLY, CDR2 FYNNEI. The CDR3 loop is CASRANSASGNTIYF. Written as DNA, the CDR3 is TGTGCCAGCAGGGCAAATTCTGCCTCTGGAAACACCATATATTTT. The full variable domain, with the rest looked up from reference TRBV2 and TRBJ1-3, is EPEVTQTPSHQVTQMGQEVILRCVPISNHLYFYWYRQILGQKVEFLVSFYNNEISEKSEIFDDQFSVERPDGSNFTLKIRSTKLEDSAMYFCASRANSASGNTIYFGEGSWLTVV.

A remark on this clone: A much larger clone lies a single base off, so this may be a read error. The rearrangement joins TRBV7-9 to TRBJ1-5; D not certain. Trimming cost V 6 bases and J 2 bases, with 8 bases left between them. The V gene's germline CDR1 is SEHNR and CDR2 FQNEAQ (reference sequence). The CDR3 covers 13 residues. The CDR3 loop is CASSFEGNQPQHF. CDR3 sequence (DNA): TGTGCCAGCAGTTTTGAGGGCAATCAGCCCCAGCATTTT. The full variable domain, in which reference TRBV7-9 and TRBJ1-5 provide the parts outside the CDR3, is DTGVSQNPRHKITKRGQNVTFRCDPISEHNRLYWYRQTLGQGPEFLTYFQNEAQLEKSRLLSDRFSAERPKGSFSTLEIQRTEQGDSAMYLCASSFEGNQPQHFGDGTRLSIL.

The CDR3: CASSRTTDTQYF. The CDR3 nucleotides read TGTGCCAGCAGCCGAACCACAGATACGCAGTATTTT. The rearrangement joins TRBV7-6 to TRBJ2-3, with D hard to call. Germline V CDR1 and CDR2: SGHVS, FNYEAQ. The CDR3 loop spans 12 amino acids. With 5 bases removed from V and 2 bases from J, the gap between germline ends came to 5 bases. Drawing the rest from reference TRBV7-6 and TRBJ2-3, the complete variable domain is GAGVSQSPRYKVTKRGQDVALRCDPISGHVSLYWYRQALGQGPEFLTYFNYEAQQDKSGLPNDRFSAERPEGSISTLTIQRTEQRDSAMYRCASSRTTDTQYFGPGTRLTVL.

This clone is a singleton in its sample. The rearrangement links TRBV7-9 to TRBJ2-3; 12 bases map to TRBD2. Germline V gives CDR1 SEHNR, CDR2 FQNEAQ (reference sequence). J gave up 2 bases and V 5 bases, and 5 bases lay outside the gene matches. This CDR3 contains 16 residues. CDR3 loop: CASSQGLAGTTDTQYF. CDR3 nucleotides: TGTGCCAGCAGCCAGGGACTAGCGGGTACCACAGATACGCAGTATTTT. Looking up the rest from reference TRBV7-9 and TRBJ2-3 gives the full variable domain: DTGVSQNPRHKITKRGQNVTFRCDPISEHNRLYWYRQTLGQGPEFLTYFQNEAQLEKSRLLSDRFSAERPKGSFSTLEIQRTEQGDSAMYLCASSQGLAGTTDTQYFGPGTRLTVL.

V usage is TRBV6-6 and J usage is TRBJ1-2, with D unresolved. The length of the CDR3 is 11 residues. V lost 3 bases and J lost 6, with 5 bases in between. CDR1 is MNHNY, CDR2 SVGAGI, per germline (reference sequence). The CDR3 reads CASSYGDGYTF. DNA for the CDR3: TGTGCCAGCAGTTATGGGGATGGCTACACCTTC.

This chain links TRBV30 with TRBJ2-7; D not certain. This CDR3 has 15 amino acids. The germline V gene has CDR1 GTSNPN and CDR2 SVGIG (reference sequence). The V end lost 3 bases, the J end lost 4 bases, and 19 bases lay between the germline ends. The CDR3 sequence: CAWSPRYNIWYEQYF. CDR3 coding DNA: TGTGCCTGGAGCCCAAGGTACAATATTTGGTACGAGCAGTACTTC.

The J gene is TRBJ1-2, the V gene TRBV5-1; 8 bases are shared with TRBD1. V lost 1 base to trimming and J lost 1 base; unmatched junction nucleotides: 9. Germline lookup yields CDR1 SGHRS and CDR2 YFSETQ. There are 17 residues in the CDR3. The CDR3: CASSLRQGARGNYGYTF. CDR3 bases: TGCGCCAGCAGCTTGCGTCAGGGGGCGCGCGGTAACTATGGCTACACCTTC.

V gene TRBV18 combines with J gene TRBJ2-5; D not certain. The CDR3 length is 14 residues. V shed 0 bases and J shed 2 bases, with 7 bases lying between them. From germline, CDR1 is KGHSH and CDR2 LQKENI. CDR3 amino acids: CASSPPFGQETQYF. The CDR3 DNA follows: TGTGCCAGCTCACCACCATTCGGACAAGAGACCCAGTACTTC.

The chain links TRBV6-5 to TRBJ2-7; D ambiguous. Trimming took off 5 bases at V and 1 base at J, with 9 bases between the two ends. Germline CDR1 reads MNHEY; CDR2 reads SVGAGI. The CDR3 consists of 13 residues. CDR3 sequence: CASSSTDSYEQYF. CDR3 sequence (DNA): TGTGCCAGCAGTAGCACTGATTCCTACGAGCAGTACTTC.

This sequence joins TRBV15 and TRBJ1-1; possibly TRBD1 for D (5 bases). The CDR3 has 12 residues. V lost 5 bases to trimming and J lost 7 bases, with 11 bases between them. Germline V gene data show CDR1 as LNHNV and CDR2 as YYDKDF (reference sequence). The CDR3 sequence: CATSHGGFEAFF. CDR3 in DNA: TGTGCCACCAGCCACGGGGGTTTTGAAGCTTTCTTT.

The rearrangement uses TRBV5-1 and TRBJ2-2; 14 nucleotides line up with TRBD2. Germline values: CDR1 SGHRS, CDR2 YFSETQ. The CDR3 has 20 amino acids. The V and J ends lost 3 bases and 5 bases, in that order; junction bases with no gene match: 15. CDR3 nucleotides: TGCGCCAGCAGCTCGGGACTAGCGGGGGCCACTCATCTTAGTACCGGGGAGCTGTTTTTT. It specifies CASSSGLAGATHLSTGELFF.

J is TRBJ1-2 and V is TRBV29-1; D not resolved. CDR1 SQVTM and CDR2 ANQGSEA come from the germline V gene. The CDR3 has 14 amino acids. Trimming removed 0 bases from V and 1 base from J, with 9 bases in between. CDR3 loop: CSVEEEHGNYGYTF. Here the CDR3 DNA reads TGCAGCGTTGAAGAGGAGCACGGTAACTATGGCTACACCTTC.

This chain links TRBV4-1 with TRBJ1-5; D not certain. V lost 4 bases and J 6 bases, leaving 10 bases between the germline ends. There are 13 residues in the CDR3. Germline V gene data show CDR1 as MGHRA and CDR2 as YSYEKL. The chain's CDR3 is CASSLEYTQPQHF. CDR3 nucleotides: TGCGCCAGCAGCCTAGAGTACACTCAGCCCCAGCATTTT.

The genes are TRBV7-9 and TRBJ1-2; 10 bases line up with TRBD1. This CDR3 is 15 amino acids long. The V gene end was trimmed by 5 bases and the J gene end by 6 bases; junction bases not matched to a gene: 9. CDR1 and CDR2 (germline): SEHNR, FQNEAQ (reference sequence). CDR3 loop: CASSPRQGASDGYTF. As DNA, the CDR3 is TGTGCCAGCAGCCCAAGACAGGGGGCGTCGGATGGCTACACCTTC.

The chain carries TRBV19 and TRBJ1-5; tentative D call: TRBD1 (6 bases). This CDR3 has 15 residues. The germline V gene encodes CDR1 LNHDA and CDR2 SQIVND (reference sequence). The V gene lost 7 bases and the J gene lost 0 bases, with 13 bases spanning the gap. The CDR3 DNA sequence: TGTGCCAGTAACCCGACAGGTTATAGCAATCAGCCCCAGCATTTT. Translation: CASNPTGYSNQPQHF. Full variable domain (remainder filled in from reference TRBV19 and TRBJ1-5): DGGITQSPKYLFRKEGQNVTLSCEQNLNHDAMYWYRQDPGQGLRLIYYSQIVNDFQKGDIAEGYSVSREKKESFPLTVTSAQKNPTAFYLCASNPTGYSNQPQHFGDGTRLSIL.

This rearrangement joins TRBV18 to TRBJ1-1, with D maybe TRBD1 (6 bases). V dropped 3 bases and J dropped 2 bases, with 10 bases sitting between them. This CDR3 is 14 amino acids long. Per germline, CDR1 KGHSH and CDR2 LQKENI. CDR3 loop: CASSPLGGNTEAFF. Here the CDR3 DNA reads TGTGCCAGCTCACCCCTGGGGGGCAACACTGAAGCTTTCTTT.

V gene TRBV21-1 combines with J gene TRBJ1-5; no DNA check was done on the table's D call, TRBD1. TRBV21-1 is a pseudogene. The CDR3 runs to 9 residues. The CDR3, as DNA: TGTGCCAGCACCAGCACACAGGATTTT. It is translated as CASTSTQDF.

The V call is TRBV5-1, the J call TRBJ1-6; unclear D gene. V was shortened by 4 bases and J by 10 bases, with 18 bases between the two germline ends. This CDR3 comprises 15 residues. From germline, CDR1 is SGHRS and CDR2 YFSETQ. CDR3 loop: CASSPAGDKESPLHF. CDR3 bases: TGCGCCAGCAGCCCTGCCGGAGACAAGGAGTCACCCCTCCACTTT. The variable domain in full, with the rest retrieved from reference TRBV5-1 and TRBJ1-6, is KAGVTQTPRYLIKTRGQQVTLSCSPISGHRSVSWYQQTPGQGLQFLFEYFSETQRNKGNFPGRFSGRQFSNSRSEMNVSTLELGDSALYLCASSPAGDKESPLHFGNGTRLTVT.

The chain has TRBV30 and TRBJ1-2, with D hard to call. The CDR3 has 13 amino acids. The germline V gene encodes CDR1 GTSNPN and CDR2 SVGIG (reference sequence). Trimming shortened V by 2 bases and J by 6 bases, and 13 bases separated the two germline ends. CDR3 coding DNA: TGTGCCTGGAGTCGAGTTTCTTCCGATGGCTACACCTTC. It encodes CAWSRVSSDGYTF.

The rearrangement links TRBV19 to TRBJ2-7; 7 nucleotides match TRBD1. This CDR3 has 15 amino acids. With 3 bases clipped from V and 3 bases from J, the junction kept 8 bases outside the gene matches. Germline V gene data show CDR1 as LNHDA and CDR2 as SQIVND (reference sequence). The CDR3 region has the DNA TGTGCCAGTAGTATGACTGAGGCAGGGGGCTACGAGCAGTACTTC. This gives the protein CASSMTEAGGYEQYF.